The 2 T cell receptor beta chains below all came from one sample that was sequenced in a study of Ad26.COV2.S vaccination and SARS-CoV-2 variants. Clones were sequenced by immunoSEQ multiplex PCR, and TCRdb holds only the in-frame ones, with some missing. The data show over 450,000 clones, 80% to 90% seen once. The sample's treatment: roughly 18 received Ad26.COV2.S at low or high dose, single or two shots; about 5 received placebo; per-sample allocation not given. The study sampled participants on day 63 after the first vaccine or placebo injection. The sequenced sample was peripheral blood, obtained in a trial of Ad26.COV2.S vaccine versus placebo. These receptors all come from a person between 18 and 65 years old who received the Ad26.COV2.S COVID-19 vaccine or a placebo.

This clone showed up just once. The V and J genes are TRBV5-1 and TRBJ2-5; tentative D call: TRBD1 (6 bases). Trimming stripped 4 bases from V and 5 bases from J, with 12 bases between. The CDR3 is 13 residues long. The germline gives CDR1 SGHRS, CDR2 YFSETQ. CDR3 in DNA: TGCGCCAGCAGCCTTGGACAGACGGAGACCCAGTACTTC. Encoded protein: CASSLGQTETQYF.

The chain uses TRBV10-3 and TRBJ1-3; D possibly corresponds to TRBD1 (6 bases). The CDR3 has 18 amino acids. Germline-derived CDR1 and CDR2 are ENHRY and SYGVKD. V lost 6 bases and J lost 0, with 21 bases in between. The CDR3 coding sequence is TGTGCCATCAGCCCCTCCCCGGACAGTCGTCGCTCTGGAAACACCATATATTTT. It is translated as CAISPSPDSRRSGNTIYF.